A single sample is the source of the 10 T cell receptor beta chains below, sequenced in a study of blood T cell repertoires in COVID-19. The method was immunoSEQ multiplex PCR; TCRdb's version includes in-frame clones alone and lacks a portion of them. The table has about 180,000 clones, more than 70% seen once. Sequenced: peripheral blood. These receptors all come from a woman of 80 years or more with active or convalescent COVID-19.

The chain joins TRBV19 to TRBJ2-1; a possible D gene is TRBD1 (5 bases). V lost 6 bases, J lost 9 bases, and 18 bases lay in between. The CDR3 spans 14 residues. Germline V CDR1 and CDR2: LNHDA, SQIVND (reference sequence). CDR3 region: CASSPGPGRIEQFF. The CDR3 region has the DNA TGTGCCAGTAGCCCCGGCCCAGGGCGAATTGAGCAGTTCTTC.

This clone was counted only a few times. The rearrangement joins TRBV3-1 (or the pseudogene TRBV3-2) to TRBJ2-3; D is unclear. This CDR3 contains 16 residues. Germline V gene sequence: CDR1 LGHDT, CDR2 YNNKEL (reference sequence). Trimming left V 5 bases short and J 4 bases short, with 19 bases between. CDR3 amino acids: CASSSERALLSDTQYF. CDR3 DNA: TGTGCCAGCAGCTCGGAGAGAGCCCTGTTGTCAGATACGCAGTATTTT.

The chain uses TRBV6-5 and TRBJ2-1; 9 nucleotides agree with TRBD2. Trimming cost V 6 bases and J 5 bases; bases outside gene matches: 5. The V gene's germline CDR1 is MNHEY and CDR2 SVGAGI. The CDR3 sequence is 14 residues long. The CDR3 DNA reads TGTGCCAGCAGCAGGACTAGCGCAGACAATGAGCAGTTCTTC. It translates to CASSRTSADNEQFF.

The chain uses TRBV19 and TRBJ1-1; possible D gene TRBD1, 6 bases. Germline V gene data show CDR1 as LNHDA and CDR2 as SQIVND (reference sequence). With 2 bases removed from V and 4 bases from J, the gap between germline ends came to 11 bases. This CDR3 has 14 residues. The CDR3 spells CASSITGRVTEAFF. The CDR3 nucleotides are TGTGCCAGTAGTATAACAGGGAGGGTCACTGAAGCTTTCTTT.

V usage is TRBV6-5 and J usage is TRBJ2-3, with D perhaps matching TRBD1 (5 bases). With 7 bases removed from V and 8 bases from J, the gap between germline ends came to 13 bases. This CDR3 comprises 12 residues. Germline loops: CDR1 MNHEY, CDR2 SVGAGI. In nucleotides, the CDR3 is TGTGCCAGCATCTTAGGGGTGGCTACGCAGTATTTT. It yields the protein CASILGVATQYF.

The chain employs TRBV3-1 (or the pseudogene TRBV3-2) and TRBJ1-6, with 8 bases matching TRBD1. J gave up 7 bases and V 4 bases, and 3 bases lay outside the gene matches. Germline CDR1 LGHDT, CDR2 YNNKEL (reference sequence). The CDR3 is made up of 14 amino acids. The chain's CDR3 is CASSLTGANSPLHF. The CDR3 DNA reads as TGTGCCAGCAGCCTGACAGGGGCGAATTCACCCCTCCACTTT.

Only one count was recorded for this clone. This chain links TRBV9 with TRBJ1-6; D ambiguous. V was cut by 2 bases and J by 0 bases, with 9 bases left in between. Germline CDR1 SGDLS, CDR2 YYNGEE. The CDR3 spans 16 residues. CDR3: CASSVAESSYNSPLHF. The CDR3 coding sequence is TGTGCCAGCAGCGTCGCGGAGAGCTCCTATAATTCACCCCTCCACTTT.

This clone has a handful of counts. Here the CDR3 reads CASSNQGRGEQFF. The CDR3 nucleotides are TGTGCCAGTAGTAACCAGGGGAGGGGTGAGCAGTTCTTC. The genes are TRBV19 and TRBJ2-1; possibly TRBD2 for D (7 bases). Germline CDR1 is LNHDA and CDR2 is SQIVND (reference sequence). The CDR3 is 13 residues long. V gave up 4 bases and J gave up 9 bases, with 13 bases separating them.

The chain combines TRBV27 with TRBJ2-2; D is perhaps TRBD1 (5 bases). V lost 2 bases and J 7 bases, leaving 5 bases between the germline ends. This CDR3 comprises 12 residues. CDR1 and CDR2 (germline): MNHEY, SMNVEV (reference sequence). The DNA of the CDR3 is TGTGCCAGCAGTTTAAGGGGCGGGGAGCTGTTTTTT. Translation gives CASSLRGGELFF.

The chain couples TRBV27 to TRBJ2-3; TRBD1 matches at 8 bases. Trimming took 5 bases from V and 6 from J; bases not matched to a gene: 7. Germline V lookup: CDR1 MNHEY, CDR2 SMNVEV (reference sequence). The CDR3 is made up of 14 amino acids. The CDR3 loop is CASSPRDRGDTQYF. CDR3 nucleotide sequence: TGTGCCAGCAGTCCCCGAGACAGGGGCGATACGCAGTATTTT.